This TCR beta chain was identified during a study of chemoradiotherapy in HPV16-positive cancers. Clones were sequenced by immunoSEQ multiplex PCR, and TCRdb holds only the in-frame ones, with some missing. This table holds around 33,000 clones, about 88% found once. The CDR3 contains 14 residues. Germline CDR1 is MNHNS and CDR2 is SASEGT. Trimming removed 6 bases from V and 5 bases from J, with 16 bases in between. The TCR originated in a human donor with HPV-associated anogenital cancer. This rearrangement joins TRBV6-1 to TRBJ2-5; D is unresolved. This specimen was blood, taken from a patient who underwent chemoradiotherapy. Written as DNA, the CDR3 is TGTGCCAGCAGGGAGCTCGGCTCTGTGGAGACCCAGTACTTC. This encodes CASRELGSVETQYF.